This TCR beta chain was documented in a study of response to subunit inactivated influenza vaccine. The CDR3 loop spans 14 amino acids. TCRdb itself ran the RT-PCR reads through MiXCR, one entry per CDR3 protein. This sample carries more than 400,000 distinct CDR3 sequences, approximately 7.7% of them seen once, and the ten largest clones take around 14%. This clonotype was found many times. One end of the junction varies from germline; a read error may be responsible. Here the sequenced sample was PBMCs from blood, taken about 23 months after vaccination. This chain joins TRBV12-3 or TRBV12-4 and TRBJ2-1, with 9 bases lining up with TRBD1. This clonotype was sampled from a man between 45 and 75 years old who received an inactivated influenza vaccine. Here the CDR3 reads CASRLGQGSDEQFF. In DNA, the CDR3 is TGTGCCAGCAGATTAGGACAGGGGTCGGATGAGCAGTTCTTC.